The rows below give T cell receptor beta chains drawn from one sample of a study of cytomegalovirus exposure and HLA in healthy donors. Using immunoSEQ multiplex PCR, the repertoire was profiled, and TCRdb retains in-frame clones only, with some absent. Here the sample spans 130,000 to 150,000 clones, just under 90% being singletons. Sequences were obtained from PBMCs. These receptors all come from a woman aged 30 to 39 in good health and CMV-seropositive. CDR3s include the opening cysteine and the closing phenylalanine or tryptophan. Each record gives: CDR3 length, D gene, J gene, V gene, CDR3 protein. D genes are given only for firm matches.

>16|NA|TRBJ2-7|TRBV2
CASSEGWTADYYEQYF
>15|NA|TRBJ1-3|TRBV19
CASSIVWSSGNTIYF
>13|NA|TRBJ2-5|TRBV9
CASSLGLQETQYF
>13|TRBD1|TRBJ2-5|TRBV6-1
CASGDRGVETQYF
>15|NA|TRBJ2-7|TRBV4-1
CASSHVQGTNYEQYF
>14|NA|TRBJ2-1|TRBV29-1
CSVEAGATWNEQFF
>13|NA|TRBJ1-5|TRBV6-5
CASSRTGNQPQHF
>13|NA|TRBJ2-3|TRBV7-7
CASSLDRRDTQYF
>15|TRBD2|TRBJ2-1|TRBV7-8
CASSLPSGHYNEQFF
>16|TRBD2|TRBJ2-2|TRBV5-4
CASSFRLAGGPGELFF
>14|NA|TRBJ1-4|TRBV19
CASTTGRLNEKLFF
>19|TRBD1|TRBJ2-3|TRBV7-9
CASSLDDGQAFFSTDTQYF
>19|TRBD2|TRBJ2-3|TRBV4-1
CASSQDQGLAGGTTDTQYF
>20|TRBD2|TRBJ2-7|TRBV4-1
CASSPTPMTSGGHITYEQYF
>16|TRBD1|TRBJ2-1|TRBV11-1
CASSLIPRQGAHEQFF
>14|NA|TRBJ2-1|TRBV4-1
CANSQLAGLNEQFF
>15|NA|TRBJ1-5|TRBV27
CASSLGAVSNQPQHF
>15|NA|TRBJ2-2|TRBV6-1
CASSEDPTNTGELFF
>13|NA|TRBJ2-7|TRBV15
CATSSNRVGEQYF
>16|NA|TRBJ2-1|TRBV6-6
CASSYHTRTPPHEQFF
>15|TRBD1|TRBJ1-2|TRBV5-1
CASSSTGFNTYGYTF
>14|NA|TRBJ2-1|TRBV28
CASSSQVKDNEQFF
>12|NA|TRBJ1-1|TRBV15
CATSRDGLAAFF
>12|TRBD1|TRBJ1-2|TRBV6-5
CASSYGTGYYTF
>10|NA|TRBJ2-1|TRBV20-1
CSARGLKQFF
>12|NA|TRBJ2-7|TRBV2
CASSVAGHEQYF
>17|NA|TRBJ1-5|TRBV28
CASSPLPAAGAIQPQHF
>15|TRBD2|TRBJ2-3|TRBV25-1
CASSATSESTDTQYF
>14|NA|TRBJ1-5|TRBV4-2
CASSPSYSNQPQHF
>14|TRBD1|TRBJ2-5|TRBV2
CASSPGQAQETQYF
>15|NA|TRBJ1-1|TRBV28
CASSPSGHWNTEAFF
>15|TRBD1|TRBJ2-3|TRBV15
CATTKKDRVVDTQYF
>13|TRBD1|TRBJ1-5|TRBV6-1
CASRIQGNQPQHF
>14|TRBD1|TRBJ1-2|TRBV13
CASSFDRGYYGYTF
>13|NA|TRBJ1-2|TRBV7-9
CASSLDGIAGYTF
>16|NA|TRBJ2-3|TRBV5-1
CASSLMGLGGTDTQYF
>17|NA|TRBJ2-1|TRBV9
CASSGRIDWTAYNEQFF
>17|TRBD2|TRBJ2-7|TRBV19
CASSIVLAGANSYEQYF
>18|NA|TRBJ1-4|TRBV9
CASSVGPRSRGHNEKLFF
>14|TRBD1|TRBJ1-4|TRBV5-6
CASSFGTGGKKLFF
>17|NA|TRBJ1-1|TRBV1
CTSSQDLRTEVGSEAFF
>12|NA|TRBJ1-1|TRBV28
CASSRFFTEAFF
>13|NA|TRBJ2-5|TRBV27
CASSFRGLETQYF
>16|NA|TRBJ1-1|TRBV4-1
CASSQDGGKRNTEAFF
>13|NA|TRBJ1-2|TRBV5-5
CASSPEVFYGYTF
>17|NA|TRBJ2-7|TRBV11-2
CASSSRLEILKSYEQYF
>15|TRBD1|TRBJ2-1|TRBV27
CASRPTGTAYNEQFF
>15|TRBD2|TRBJ2-2|TRBV5-1
CASGISGTSFRELFF
>15|TRBD2|TRBJ2-1|TRBV4-1
CASSHIGGAYNEQFF
>13|TRBD1|TRBJ1-4|TRBV6-1
CASSGQGGGKLFF
>15|TRBD1|TRBJ2-7|TRBV15
CATSRDFGTGGEQYF
>13|NA|TRBJ1-1|TRBV29-1
CSVGGQSTRAAFF
>17|TRBD2|TRBJ2-7|TRBV5-4
CASSPNTGTSVTYEQYF
>16|TRBD1|TRBJ1-3|TRBV5-6
CASSWDRGFAGNTIYF
>15|NA|TRBJ1-1|TRBV4-1
CASRRVRDPLTEAFF